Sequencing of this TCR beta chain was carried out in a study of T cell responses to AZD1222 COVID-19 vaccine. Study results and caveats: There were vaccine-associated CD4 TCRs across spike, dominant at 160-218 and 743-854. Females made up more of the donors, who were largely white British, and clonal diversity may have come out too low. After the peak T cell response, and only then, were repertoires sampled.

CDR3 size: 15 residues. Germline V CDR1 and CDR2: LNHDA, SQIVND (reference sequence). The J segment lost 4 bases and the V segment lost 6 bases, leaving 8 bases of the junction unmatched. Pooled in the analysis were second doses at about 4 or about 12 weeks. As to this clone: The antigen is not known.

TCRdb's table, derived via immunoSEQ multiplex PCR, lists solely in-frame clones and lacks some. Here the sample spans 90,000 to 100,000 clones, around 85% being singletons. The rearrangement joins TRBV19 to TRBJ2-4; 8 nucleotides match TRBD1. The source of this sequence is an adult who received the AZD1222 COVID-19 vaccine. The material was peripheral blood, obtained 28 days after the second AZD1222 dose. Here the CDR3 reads CASSNYRQGKNIQYF. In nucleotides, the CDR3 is TGTGCCAGTAGCAACTACCGACAGGGGAAAAACATTCAGTACTTC.